The clone carrying this T cell receptor (beta chain) has just one count. These data originate in a study of cytomegalovirus exposure and HLA in healthy donors. The PCR was carried out with 60 Vbeta primers and 13 Jbeta primers. TCRdb keeps only in-frame clones here, not all; method: immunoSEQ multiplex PCR. The sample yields about 150,000 clones, more than 60% seen once. The CDR3 consists of 14 residues. This rearrangement joins TRBV21-1 to TRBJ1-1; TRBD1, as called in the table, went unchecked against the DNA. TRBV21-1 is termed a pseudogene. This TCR derives from a man aged 35 to 55 in good health and CMV-seropositive. The specimen was PBMCs. CDR3 bases: TGTGCCAGCAGCGCCAGACAGGGGTACACTGAAGCTTTCTTT. Its protein is CASSARQGYTEAFF.